The sequence of this TCR beta chain was determined in a study of shared clonotypes between healthy human individuals. As for the study in general: Each donor's CD4 naive and CD4 memory cells filled three plates apiece, CD8 naive two, and CD8 memory one. Study-wide points: Memory subsets generally showed smaller estimated richness than naive subsets did.

About this clone itself: Its target is unknown. The same CDR3 is also encoded by other DNA sequences in this sample.

CD45RO negativity and positive selection for CCR7 defined naive CD8 cells, a population that excluded terminally differentiated effector memory CD45RA+ cells. TCRdb's copy holds only in-frame clones and misses some; the assay was immunoSEQ multiplex PCR. The sample records 550,000 to 750,000 clones, 95% to 96% being singletons. Sequenced material: naive CD8+ T cells sorted from blood. The sequence came from a woman aged 30 to 39 in good health.

CDR3: CASSLQGNTEAFF. In DNA form, the CDR3 reads TGTGCCAGCAGCCTTCAGGGAAACACTGAAGCTTTCTTT. The chain employs TRBV27 and TRBJ1-1; D is perhaps TRBD1 (5 bases). The CDR3 is 13 amino acids. Germline CDR1 reads MNHEY; CDR2 reads SMNVEV (reference sequence). Trimming pared 6 bases from V and 2 bases from J, leaving 10 bases between.